This passage covers 20 T cell receptor beta chains from one sample sequenced in a study of blood T cell repertoires in COVID-19. Here immunoSEQ multiplex PCR was the method, and the copy in TCRdb shows in-frame clones only, minus some. The sample has 140,000 or so clones; more than 75% are singletons. Sequencing used peripheral blood. These receptors were obtained from a man in his fifties or sixties with acute or convalescent COVID-19.

The CDR3 here is CASSLSGEWFF. Written as DNA, the CDR3 is TGTGCCAGCAGCCTAAGCGGGGAGTGGTTCTTC. The chain links TRBV6-5 to TRBJ2-1; 7 bases match TRBD2. There are 11 residues in the CDR3. Looked up from germline, CDR1 is MNHEY and CDR2 is SVGAGI. V shed 6 bases and J 15 bases; nucleotides not matched to a gene: 8.

This sequence joins TRBV4-1 and TRBJ2-5, with TRBD2 identical over 7 bases. This CDR3 spans 19 amino acids. CDR1 and CDR2 from the germline V gene are MGHRA and YSYEKL. V gave up 1 base and J gave up 0 bases; unmatched junction bases: 14. Written as DNA, the CDR3 is TGCGCCAGCAGCCAAGGAAGTGGGCTAGCGGACCTGTACCAAGAGACCCAGTACTTC. This gives the protein CASSQGSGLADLYQETQYF.

V and J are TRBV6-5 and TRBJ2-7, with 9 bases aligning to TRBD2. J gave up 2 bases and V 4 bases, and 3 bases lay outside the gene matches. Looked up from germline, CDR1 is MNHEY and CDR2 is SVGAGI. This CDR3 has 14 amino acids. CDR3 bases: TGTGCCAGCAGTTCGGCGGGAGGGCCCTACGAGCAGTACTTC. It is translated as CASSSAGGPYEQYF.

The chain links TRBV27 to TRBJ1-3; no clear D gene. Germline V gene data show CDR1 as MNHEY and CDR2 as SMNVEV (reference sequence). The CDR3 spans 15 residues. Trimming shortened V by 6 bases and J by 0 bases, and 12 bases separated the two germline ends. CDR3 in amino acids: CASSQSRHSGNTIYF. Written as DNA, the CDR3 is TGTGCCAGCAGCCAGTCCCGTCACTCTGGAAACACCATATATTTT.

The rearrangement uses TRBV15 and TRBJ2-3; 7 nucleotides align to TRBD1. The V gene end was trimmed by 5 bases and the J gene end by 3 bases; junction bases not matched to a gene: 11. Per germline, CDR1 LNHNV and CDR2 YYDKDF (reference sequence). The CDR3 contains 16 residues. CDR3 DNA: TGTGCCACCAGCGGGCCGACAGGGCTCAGGACAGATACGCAGTATTTT. It yields the protein CATSGPTGLRTDTQYF.

This clone showed up just a few times. The chain has TRBV3-1 (or the pseudogene TRBV3-2) and TRBJ2-2, with 8 bases that match TRBD1. The ends lost 4 bases at V and 1 base at J; junction bases unmatched: 2. Germline assignment: CDR1 LGHDT and CDR2 YNNKEL (reference sequence). The CDR3 extends over 15 amino acids. CDR3 DNA: TGTGCCAGCAGCCTCGGGACAGGGAACACCGGGGAGCTGTTTTTT. It translates to CASSLGTGNTGELFF.

This rearrangement joins TRBV28 to TRBJ1-1, with D uncertain. Germline loops: CDR1 MDHEN, CDR2 SYDVKM. V was clipped by 2 bases and J by 0 bases, with 4 bases between them. The CDR3 extends over 13 amino acids. CDR3 in DNA: TGTGCCAGCAGTTTACACATGAACACTGAAGCTTTCTTT. Protein: CASSLHMNTEAFF.

The V and J genes are TRBV6-1 and TRBJ2-7, with TRBD1 matching 7 bases. The CDR3 length is 14 residues. V shed 3 bases, J shed 4 bases, and the junction held 6 bases outside the gene matches. The germline V gene encodes CDR1 MNHNS and CDR2 SASEGT. CDR3 residues: CASSDQYRGYEQYF. Written as DNA, the CDR3 is TGTGCCAGCAGTGATCAGTACAGGGGATACGAGCAGTACTTC.

This sequence joins TRBV7-3 and TRBJ1-5; the D gene is possibly TRBD1 (5 bases). Germline CDR1 is SGHTA and CDR2 is FQGTGA. The length of the CDR3 is 13 residues. The ends were cut back, 0 bases at V and 10 bases at J, with 10 bases in the middle. In nucleotides, the CDR3 is TGTGCCAGCAGCTTAACCAGGGAAGAACCCCAGCATTTT. Residues: CASSLTREEPQHF. Full variable domain (outside the CDR3, taken from reference TRBV7-3 and TRBJ1-5): GAGVSQTPSNKVTEKGKYVELRCDPISGHTALYWYRQSLGQGPEFLIYFQGTGAADDSGLPNDRFFAVRPEGSVSTLKIQRTERGDSAVYLCASSLTREEPQHFGDGTRLSIL.

This clone was seen a few times. V is TRBV2 and J is TRBJ2-5; TRBD1 is a possible D gene (5 bases). Trimming removed 6 bases at V and 3 bases at J, with 14 bases between. Germline lookup yields CDR1 SNHLY and CDR2 FYNNEI. CDR3 length: 14 residues. CDR3 protein: CASRSGQTKETQYF. The CDR3 DNA is TGTGCCAGCAGATCTGGACAAACCAAAGAGACCCAGTACTTC.

V usage is TRBV9 and J usage is TRBJ2-5; 8 nucleotides agree with TRBD1. The V gene's germline CDR1 is SGDLS and CDR2 YYNGEE. V shed 4 bases and J 4 bases; nucleotides not matched to a gene: 6. The CDR3 covers 14 residues. In DNA form, the CDR3 reads TGTGCCAGCAGCCCCAACGACAGGGGAGAGACCCAGTACTTC. It encodes CASSPNDRGETQYF.

In its sample, this clone was seen many times. The chain uses TRBV6-4 and TRBJ1-2; D unclear. The CDR3 runs to 12 residues. V lost 2 bases and J lost 5, with 6 bases in between. From germline, CDR1 is MRHNA and CDR2 SNTAGT. The CDR3: CASSDREYGYTF. In nucleotides, the CDR3 is TGTGCCAGCAGTGACAGGGAGTATGGCTACACCTTC.

The chain employs TRBV5-6 and TRBJ1-2; D is undetermined. CDR3 length: 14 residues. Germline CDR1 and CDR2: SGHDT and YYEEEE. V dropped 0 bases and J dropped 5 bases, with 11 bases sitting between them. The CDR3 DNA sequence: TGTGCCAGCAGCTTGGGGGAGGGCGCATATGGCTACACCTTC. Translation: CASSLGEGAYGYTF.

Written as DNA, the CDR3 is TGTGCCAGTAGTGAAGTGGCAGGGAACACTGAAGCTTTCTTT. This sequence encodes CASSEVAGNTEAFF. The chain combines TRBV19 with TRBJ1-1; D unresolved. The CDR3 sequence is 14 residues long. The germline V and J ends were trimmed by 5 bases and 1 base, with 11 bases remaining between them. Germline V gene sequence: CDR1 LNHDA, CDR2 SQIVND (reference sequence).

This chain uses TRBV25-1 with TRBJ2-2, with a weak D call TRBD2 (5 bases). Trimming cost V 6 bases and J 5 bases, with 10 bases left between them. Germline V CDR1 and CDR2: MGHDK, SYGVNS. This CDR3 has 13 residues. The CDR3 nucleotides are TGTGCCAGCAGATCGGGGTGGACCGGGGAGCTGTTTTTT. Protein: CASRSGWTGELFF.

The V call is TRBV7-6, the J call TRBJ2-1; D is perhaps TRBD2 (6 bases). This CDR3 region has 15 residues. Germline CDR1 is SGHVS and CDR2 is FNYEAQ. Trimming shortened V by 3 bases and J by 6 bases, and 15 bases separated the two germline ends. This chain's CDR3 is CASSFLGSSANEQFF. DNA of the CDR3: TGTGCCAGCAGCTTCCTTGGTTCTAGCGCCAATGAGCAGTTCTTC.

This sequence joins TRBV11-3 and TRBJ2-1, with TRBD2 as a possible D gene (5 bases). The V gene lost 5 bases and the J gene lost 2 bases, with 13 bases spanning the gap. This CDR3 region has 15 residues. CDR1 and CDR2 (germline): SGHNT, YENEEA. In DNA form, the CDR3 reads TGTGCCAGCAGCGCCGGGATCGGCCCCTACAATGAGCAGTTCTTC. It yields the protein CASSAGIGPYNEQFF.

The gene calls are TRBV30 and TRBJ2-1; 11 bases map to TRBD2. CDR1 is GTSNPN, CDR2 SVGIG, per germline (reference sequence). The junction had 5 bases not matched to a gene; V was cut back by 3 bases and J by 4 bases. This CDR3 is built from 15 residues. DNA for the CDR3: TGTGCCTGGAGCCGACTAGCGGGGATTTACAATGAGCAGTTCTTC. The encoded protein is CAWSRLAGIYNEQFF.

The chain combines TRBV3-1 (or the pseudogene TRBV3-2) with TRBJ1-4, with D unresolved. Germline loops: CDR1 LGHDT, CDR2 YNNKEL (reference sequence). The germline V and J ends were trimmed by 1 base and 4 bases, with 10 bases remaining between them. The CDR3 runs 15 residues. In nucleotides, the CDR3 is TGTGCCAGCAGCCAAGGTCGCGGCTTTAATGAAAAACTGTTTTTT. It is translated as CASSQGRGFNEKLFF.

This rearrangement joins TRBV12-3 or TRBV12-4 to TRBJ2-7; D is uncertain. V was shortened by 4 bases and J by 2 bases, with 9 bases between the two germline ends. This CDR3 is 13 amino acids long. This CDR3 reads CASSSFVAYEQYF. CDR3 nucleotide sequence: TGTGCCAGCAGTTCCTTCGTTGCCTACGAGCAGTACTTC.